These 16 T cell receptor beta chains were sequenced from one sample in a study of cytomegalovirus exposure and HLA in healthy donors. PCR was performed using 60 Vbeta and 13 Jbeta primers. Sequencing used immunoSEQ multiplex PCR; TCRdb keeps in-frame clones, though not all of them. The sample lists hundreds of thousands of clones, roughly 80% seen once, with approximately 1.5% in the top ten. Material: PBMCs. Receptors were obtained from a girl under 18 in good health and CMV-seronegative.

DNA of the CDR3: TGTGCCAGCAGCCCCGCTAGCGGGGGGTACAATGAGCAGTTCTTC. Its translation: CASSPASGGYNEQFF. The chain recombines TRBV7-3 with TRBJ2-1; TRBD2 matches 11 bases. CDR1 is SGHTA and CDR2 is FQGTGA in the germline V gene. The ends lost 5 bases at V and 4 bases at J; junction bases unmatched: 4. The CDR3 extends over 15 amino acids.

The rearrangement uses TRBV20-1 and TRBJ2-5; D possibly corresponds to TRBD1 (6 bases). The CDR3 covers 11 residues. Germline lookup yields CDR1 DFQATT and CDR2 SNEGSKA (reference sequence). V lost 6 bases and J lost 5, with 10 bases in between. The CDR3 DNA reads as TGCAGTGCACAGAGGGGGGAGACCCAGTACTTC. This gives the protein CSAQRGETQYF.

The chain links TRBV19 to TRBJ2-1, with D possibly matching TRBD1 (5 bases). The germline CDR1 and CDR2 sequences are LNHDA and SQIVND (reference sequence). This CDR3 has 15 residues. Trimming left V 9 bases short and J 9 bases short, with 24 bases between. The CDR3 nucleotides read TGTGCCAGCGCGGCCTCCAACAGGATCCATGGTGAGCAGTTCTTC. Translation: CASAASNRIHGEQFF.

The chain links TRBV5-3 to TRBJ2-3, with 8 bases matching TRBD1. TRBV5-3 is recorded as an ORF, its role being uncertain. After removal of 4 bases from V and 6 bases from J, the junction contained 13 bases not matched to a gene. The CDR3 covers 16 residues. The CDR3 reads CARSPRQGPLGDTQYF. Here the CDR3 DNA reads TGTGCCAGAAGCCCTAGACAGGGGCCGCTTGGGGATACGCAGTATTTT.

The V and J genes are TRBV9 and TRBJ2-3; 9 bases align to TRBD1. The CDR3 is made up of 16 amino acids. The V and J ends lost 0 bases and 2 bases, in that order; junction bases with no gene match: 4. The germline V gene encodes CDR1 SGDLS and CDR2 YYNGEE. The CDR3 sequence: CASSVGGTGHTDTQYF. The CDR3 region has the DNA TGTGCCAGCAGCGTAGGTGGGACAGGGCACACAGATACGCAGTATTTT.

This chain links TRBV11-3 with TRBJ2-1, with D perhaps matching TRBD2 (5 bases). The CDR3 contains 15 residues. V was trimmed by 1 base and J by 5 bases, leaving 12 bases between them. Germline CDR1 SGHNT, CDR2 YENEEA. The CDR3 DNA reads TGTGCCAGCAGCTTAGGCGCGGGCCACGACAATGAGCAGTTCTTC. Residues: CASSLGAGHDNEQFF.

The CDR3 region has the DNA TGTGCCAGCAGCTTTGGCAGGGTGGCGAATCAGCCCCAGCATTTT. Amino acids: CASSFGRVANQPQHF. The rearrangement links TRBV5-8 to TRBJ1-5, with D possibly matching TRBD1 (5 bases). V shed 2 bases and J shed 4 bases, with 13 bases lying between them. CDR1 is SGHTS and CDR2 is YDEGEE in the germline V gene. The CDR3 covers 15 residues.

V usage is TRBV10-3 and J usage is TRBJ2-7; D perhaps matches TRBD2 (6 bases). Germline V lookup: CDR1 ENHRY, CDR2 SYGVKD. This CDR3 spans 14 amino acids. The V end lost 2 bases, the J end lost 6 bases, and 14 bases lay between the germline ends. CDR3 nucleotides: TGTGCCATCAGTGAGGGAGGGGCCCCCTCCGAGCAGTACTTC. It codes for CAISEGGAPSEQYF.

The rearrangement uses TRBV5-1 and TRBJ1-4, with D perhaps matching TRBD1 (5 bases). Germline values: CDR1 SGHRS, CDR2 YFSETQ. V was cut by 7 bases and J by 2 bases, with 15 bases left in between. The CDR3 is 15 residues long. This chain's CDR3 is CASRMGGPTNEKLFF. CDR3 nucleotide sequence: TGCGCCAGCCGGATGGGGGGACCCACTAATGAAAAACTGTTTTTT.

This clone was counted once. The CDR3: CASSGGFLDLFYEQYF. The CDR3 bases are TGTGCCAGCAGCGGCGGGTTTCTTGACTTATTCTACGAGCAGTACTTC. The chain is built from TRBV28 and TRBJ2-7; a possible D gene is TRBD2 (5 bases). With 6 bases removed from V and 3 bases from J, the gap between germline ends came to 21 bases. The CDR3 is made up of 16 amino acids. The germline V gene encodes CDR1 MDHEN and CDR2 SYDVKM.

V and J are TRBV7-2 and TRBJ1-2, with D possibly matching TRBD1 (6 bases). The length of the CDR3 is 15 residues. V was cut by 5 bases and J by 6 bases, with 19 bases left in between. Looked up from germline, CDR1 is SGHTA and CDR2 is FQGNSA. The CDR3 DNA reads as TGTGCCAGCAGCCCAGGGGTGGGGGTGAAAAATGGCTACACCTTC. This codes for CASSPGVGVKNGYTF.

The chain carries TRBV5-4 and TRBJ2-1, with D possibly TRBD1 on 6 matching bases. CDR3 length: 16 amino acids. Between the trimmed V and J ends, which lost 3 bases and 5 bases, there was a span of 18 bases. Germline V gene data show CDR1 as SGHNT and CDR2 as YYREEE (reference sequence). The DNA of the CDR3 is TGTGCCAGCAGCTACACCGGGACAACGAACCACAATGAGCAGTTCTTC. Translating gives CASSYTGTTNHNEQFF. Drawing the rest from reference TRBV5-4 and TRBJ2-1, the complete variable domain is ETGVTQSPTHLIKTRGQQVTLRCSSQSGHNTVSWYQQALGQGPQFIFQYYREEENGRGNFPPRFSGLQFPNYSSELNVNALELDDSALYLCASSYTGTTNHNEQFFGPGTRLTVL.

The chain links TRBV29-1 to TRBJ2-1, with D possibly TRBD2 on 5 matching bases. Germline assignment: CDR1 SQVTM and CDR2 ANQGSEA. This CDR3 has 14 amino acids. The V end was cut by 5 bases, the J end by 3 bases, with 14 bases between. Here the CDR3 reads CSVTGFLFYNEQFF. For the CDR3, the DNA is TGCAGCGTTACGGGGTTCCTATTCTACAATGAGCAGTTCTTC.

CDR3 residues: CASSQDTLAVTWADTQYF. For the CDR3, the DNA is TGCGCCAGCAGCCAAGATACACTGGCGGTAACCTGGGCAGATACGCAGTATTTT. The V call is TRBV4-3, the J call TRBJ2-3; D gene ambiguous. Germline V gives CDR1 LGHNA, CDR2 YSLEER. The CDR3 is 18 residues long. V lost 0 bases, J lost 4 bases, and 20 bases lay in between.

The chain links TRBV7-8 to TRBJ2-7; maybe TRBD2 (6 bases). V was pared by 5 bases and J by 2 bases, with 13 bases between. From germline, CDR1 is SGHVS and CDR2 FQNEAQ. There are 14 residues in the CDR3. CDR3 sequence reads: CASSGGLKPYEQYF. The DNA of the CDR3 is TGTGCCAGCAGCGGGGGACTTAAACCCTACGAGCAGTACTTC.

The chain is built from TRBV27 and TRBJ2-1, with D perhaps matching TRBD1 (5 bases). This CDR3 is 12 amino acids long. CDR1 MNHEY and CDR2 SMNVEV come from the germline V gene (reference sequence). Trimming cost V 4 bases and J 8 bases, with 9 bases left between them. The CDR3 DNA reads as TGTGCCAGCAGTTCTACAGGTTATGAGCAGTTCTTC. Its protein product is CASSSTGYEQFF.